This T cell receptor beta chain was retrieved from a study of shared clonotypes between healthy human individuals (TCRdb year 2020). Regarding the study in general: Three men and a couple of women, aged 18 to 49 years, made up the cohort. Per donor, three plates each were used for CD4 naive and CD4 memory, two for CD8 naive, and one for CD8 memory. To estimate repertoire size and how much clonotypes are shared between individuals, the study performed deep sequencing of blood TCR repertoires from about five healthy adults. To increase sequencing depth and limit assay-specific biases, TCR repertoire library preparation and sequencing were carried out by different laboratories using diverse techniques. Between about 0.85 and 10 billion PBMCs per donor were obtained by leukapheresis. Results the study describes overall, beyond this receptor: The small number of donors limited the genetic and exposure-history diversity represented. Based on pairwise subsampling, the degree of clonotype sharing among donors was expected to be affected by sequencing depth. Sampling was limited to blood, and TCR repertoires in tissue likely differ from TCR repertoires in blood. When a few donors were compared, the shared fraction of clonotypes was around 4.6% for naive CD4, approximately 3.3% for naive CD8, 2.3% for memory CD4, and under 0.5% for memory CD8. Naive subsets generally had larger estimated clonotype richness than memory subsets did. Incomplete sequencing was indicated by rarefaction of sorted-subset datasets, despite the large sequencing depth. Compared with non-shared clonotypes, the clonotypes found in all four sorted-subset donors had higher generation probabilities.

CD8 naive samples were obtained by positive selection for CCR7 among CD45RO-negative cells, yielding a CD45RA+CCR7+ population from which TemRA cells were excluded. Donors were healthy HIV-negative adults with no recently reported acute infections or vaccinations. Every donor was a Caucasian adult living in Nashville, Tennessee, USA. After blood collection by leukapheresis, PBMCs were isolated using Ficoll-Histopaque density gradient centrifugation and then cryopreserved in the vapor phase of liquid nitrogen. Purity and quantity of every magnetically sorted T cell population were checked by analytical flow cytometry. From each sorted fraction, genomic DNA was isolated and quantified by UV absorbance on a Nanodrop 2000c. Comments on this clone: Its recognized antigen is unknown. Base qualities are not recorded, but no much larger clone differs from it by a single base.

According to the germline V gene, CDR1 reads SQVTM and CDR2 reads ANQGSEA. The CDR3 runs 14 residues from the cysteine to the phenylalanine. Only the CDR3 DNA is retained, 42 bases long and in frame from the first base. Trimming accounts for 5 bases at V and 6 bases at J, while the number of junction bases matched to no gene is 9. Using the deep immunoSEQ assay, multiplex PCR amplified TCR CDR3 regions from genomic DNA. Genomic DNA extracted from each cell subset was distributed evenly over all wells of several immunoSEQ 96-well plates, and each plate served as one replicate. For sorted subsets, roughly 190 ng of genomic DNA, equivalent to 25,000 to 30,000 T cell genomes, went into each replicate PCR. The purified libraries were quantified using a Qubit 3.0 fluorometer, sized with a Bioanalyzer 2100, and then quantified again using the KAPA Library Quantification kit. Each immunoSEQ 96-well plate was sequenced on its own single-read 150-cycle Illumina NextSeq 550 flow cell. Under the source paper's analysis protocol: Because the immunoSEQ output included only junctional sequences and no quality scores, the filtering could not be the same as the filtering used for full-length reads. To assign V/J genes and CDR3, sequences were annotated against IMGT germline references using PyIR, a Python wrapper for IgBLAST v1.9. Any read was removed if the V/J assignment was weak (E-value above 1e-6), the CDR3 was missing, or the read contained stop codons, out-of-frame junctions, or ambiguous translated residues. V3J clonotypes were defined as sequences sharing an identical inferred V gene, J gene, and CDR3 amino acid sequence. To compute the percentage overlap between repertoires, the number of shared unique clonotypes was divided by the size of the smaller repertoire. RTK rarefaction, the Chao1 estimator, and Recon v2.1 estimates of unobserved clonotypes were used to assess repertoire richness. Generation probabilities for all TCRbeta clonotypes obtained by the gDNA method from a handful of donors were computed using OLGA. This immuneACCESS table, as held by TCRdb, lists in-frame sequences with V and J called but not all clones. Of the missing ones, under half trace to an unresolved V gene in checked studies; the others have no known cause. V and J calls plus clone size are reproduced from that table; the DNA served to infer D and trimming. Within this sample are almost 700,000 clones, with about 91% of them counted one time only. The top ten clonotypes cover 24% of the sample.

The sequence is built from TRBV29-1 and TRBJ2-2; 7 central bases correspond to TRBD1. Source material: naive CD8+ T cells sorted from blood. Reading the label with the study, this specimen's cell subset or site is: CD45RA+CCR7+. This receptor was obtained from a man between 25 and 39 years old in good health. CDR3 region: CSVNTRGRAGELFF. The bases are TGCAGCGTTAACACGAGGGGGCGCGCCGGGGAGCTGTTTTTT.